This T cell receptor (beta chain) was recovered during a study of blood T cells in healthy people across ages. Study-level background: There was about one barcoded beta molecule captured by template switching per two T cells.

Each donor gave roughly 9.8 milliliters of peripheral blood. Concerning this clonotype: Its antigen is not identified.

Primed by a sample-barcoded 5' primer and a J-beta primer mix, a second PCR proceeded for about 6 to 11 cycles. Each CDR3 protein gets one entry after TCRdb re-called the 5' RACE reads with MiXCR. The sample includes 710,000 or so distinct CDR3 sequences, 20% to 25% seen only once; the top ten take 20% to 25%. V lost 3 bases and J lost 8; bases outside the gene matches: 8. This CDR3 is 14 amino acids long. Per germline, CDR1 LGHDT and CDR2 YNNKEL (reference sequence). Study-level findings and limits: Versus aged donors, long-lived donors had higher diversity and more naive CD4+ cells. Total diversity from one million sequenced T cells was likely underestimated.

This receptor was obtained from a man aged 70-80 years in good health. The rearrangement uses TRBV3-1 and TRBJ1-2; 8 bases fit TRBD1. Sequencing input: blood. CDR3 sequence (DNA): TGTGCCAGCAGCCAGCAGGGGGCAAGTTTCGGCTACACCTTC. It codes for CASSQQGASFGYTF. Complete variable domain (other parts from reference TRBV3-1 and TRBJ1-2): DTAVSQTPKYLVTQMGNDKSIKCEQNLGHDTMYWYKQDSKKFLKIMFSYNNKELIINETVPNRFSPKSPDKAHLNLHINSLELGDSAVYFCASSQQGASFGYTFGSGTRLTVV.